The T cell receptor beta chain under discussion was sequenced for a study of T cell responses to AZD1222 COVID-19 vaccine. Points from the study as a whole: White British donors predominated, females outnumbered males, and clonal diversity was possibly underestimated. Dominant at 160-218 and 743-854, vaccine-associated CD4 TCRs also spanned spike.

As regards this clone: The antigen is undetermined.

Measured with immunoSEQ multiplex PCR; TCRdb has only the in-frame clones, and not every one. The profile shows tens of thousands of clones, roughly 84% of them singletons. The CDR3 consists of 15 residues. Sequences were derived from peripheral blood, sampled on day 0 of AZD1222 vaccination. This TCR came from an adult in good health. The chain carries TRBV21-1 and TRBJ1-3; the table names TRBD1, a call not compared with the DNA. TRBV21-1 is labeled a pseudogene. CDR3 nucleotide sequence: TGTGCCAGCAGCATCCCAGGCAGGTCTGGAAACACCATATATTTT. Translating gives CASSIPGRSGNTIYF.